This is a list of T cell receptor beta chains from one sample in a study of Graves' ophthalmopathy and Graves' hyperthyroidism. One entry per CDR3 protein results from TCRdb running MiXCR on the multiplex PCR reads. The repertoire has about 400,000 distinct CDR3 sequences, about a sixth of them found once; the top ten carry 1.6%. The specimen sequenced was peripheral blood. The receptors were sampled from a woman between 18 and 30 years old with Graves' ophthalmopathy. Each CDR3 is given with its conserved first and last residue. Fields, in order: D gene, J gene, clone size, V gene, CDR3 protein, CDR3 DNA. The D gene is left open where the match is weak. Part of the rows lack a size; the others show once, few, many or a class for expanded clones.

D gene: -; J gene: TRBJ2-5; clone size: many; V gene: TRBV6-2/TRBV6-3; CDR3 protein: CASSYSFRDSALALEEDF; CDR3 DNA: TGTGCCAGCAGTTACTCGTTCCGGGACTCAGCACTCGCGCTCGAAGAGGACTTC
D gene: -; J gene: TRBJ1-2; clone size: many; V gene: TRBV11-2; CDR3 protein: CASSFGLGGRVPNVGYTF; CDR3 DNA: TGTGCCAGCAGCTTTGGCCTGGGGGGGCGCGTCCCTAATGTCGGCTACACCTTC
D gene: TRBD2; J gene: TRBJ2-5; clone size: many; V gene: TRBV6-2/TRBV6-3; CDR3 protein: CASSPDYSGREETQYF; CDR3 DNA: TGTGCCAGCAGCCCCGATTATAGCGGGAGGGAAGAGACCCAGTACTTC
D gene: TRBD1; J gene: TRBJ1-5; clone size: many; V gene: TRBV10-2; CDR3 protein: CASSEGQGGNQPQHF; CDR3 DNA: TGCGCCAGCAGTGAGGGACAGGGTGGGAATCAGCCCCAGCATTTT
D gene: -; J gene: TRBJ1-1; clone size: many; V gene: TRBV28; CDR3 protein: CASFPAGGMNTEAFF; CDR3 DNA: TGTGCCAGCTTCCCTGCGGGGGGGATGAACACTGAAGCTTTCTTT
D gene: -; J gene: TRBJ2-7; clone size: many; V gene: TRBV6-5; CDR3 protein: CASRPRTVTGYEQYF; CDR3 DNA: TGTGCCAGCAGACCTCGGACAGTAACTGGCTACGAGCAGTACTTC
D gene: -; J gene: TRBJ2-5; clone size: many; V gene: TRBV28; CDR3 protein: CASGASLTETQYF; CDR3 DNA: TGTGCCAGCGGGGCCTCCCTTACAGAGACCCAGTACTTC
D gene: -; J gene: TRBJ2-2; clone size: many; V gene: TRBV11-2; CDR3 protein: CASSLQGSKNTGELFF; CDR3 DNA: TGTGCCAGCAGCTTACAGGGCTCTAAGAACACCGGGGAGCTGTTTTTT
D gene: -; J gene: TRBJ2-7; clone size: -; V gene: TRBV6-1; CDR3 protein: CASSGPSLAMDYEQYF; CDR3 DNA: TGTGCCAGCAGCGGACCAAGTTTGGCCATGGACTACGAGCAGTACTTC
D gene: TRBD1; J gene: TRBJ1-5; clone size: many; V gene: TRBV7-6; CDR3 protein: CASSLNRGTDNQPQHF; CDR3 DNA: TGTGCCAGCAGCTTAAATAGGGGGACAGACAATCAGCCCCAGCATTTT
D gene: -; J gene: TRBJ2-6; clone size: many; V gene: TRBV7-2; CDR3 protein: CASSLQSGANVLTF; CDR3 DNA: TGTGCCAGCAGTCTCCAATCTGGGGCCAACGTCCTGACTTTC
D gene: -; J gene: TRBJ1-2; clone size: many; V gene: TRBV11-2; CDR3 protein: CASSLGARGGYTF; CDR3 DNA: TGTGCCAGCAGCTTAGGAGCCCGCGGTGGCTACACCTTC
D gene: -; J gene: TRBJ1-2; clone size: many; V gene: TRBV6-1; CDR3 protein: CASSEATTYGYTF; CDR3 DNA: TGTGCCAGCAGTGAAGCGACTACCTATGGCTACACCTTC
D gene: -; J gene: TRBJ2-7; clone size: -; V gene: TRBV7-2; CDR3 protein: CASSLGQLSDYEQYF; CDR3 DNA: TGTGCCAGCAGCTTGGGGCAGTTGAGTGACTACGAGCAGTACTTC
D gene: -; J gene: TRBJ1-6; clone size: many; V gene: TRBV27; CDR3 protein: CASSLSGGRAYNSPLHF; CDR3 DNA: TGTGCCAGCAGTTTATCGGGGGGCAGGGCATATAATTCACCCCTCCACTTT
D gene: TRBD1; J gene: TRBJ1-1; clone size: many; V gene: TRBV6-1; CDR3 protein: CASTKGQARNTEAFF; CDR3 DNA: TGTGCCAGCACCAAGGGACAGGCACGGAACACTGAAGCTTTCTTT
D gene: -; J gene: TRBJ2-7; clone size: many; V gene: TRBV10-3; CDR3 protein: CAISEWNEQYF; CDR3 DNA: TGTGCCATCAGTGAGTGGAACGAGCAGTACTTC
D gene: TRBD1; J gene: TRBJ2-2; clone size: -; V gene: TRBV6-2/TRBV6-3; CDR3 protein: CASVAGGQTGELFF; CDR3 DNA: TGTGCCAGCGTGGCAGGGGGACAAACCGGGGAGCTGTTTTTT
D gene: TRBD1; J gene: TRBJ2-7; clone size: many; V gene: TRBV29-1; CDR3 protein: CSVEGQGVSYEQYF; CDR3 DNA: TGCAGCGTTGAAGGCCAGGGGGTCTCCTACGAGCAGTACTTC
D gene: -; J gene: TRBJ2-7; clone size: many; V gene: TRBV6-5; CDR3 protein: CASRQGHEQYF; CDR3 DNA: TGTGCCTCACGACAAGGCCACGAGCAGTACTTC
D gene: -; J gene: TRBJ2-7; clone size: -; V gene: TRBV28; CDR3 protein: CASTATEPYEQYF; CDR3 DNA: TGTGCCAGCACGGCGACGGAACCCTACGAGCAGTACTTC
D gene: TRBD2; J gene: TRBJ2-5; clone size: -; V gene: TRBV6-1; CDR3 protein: CASSEAGREGTQYF; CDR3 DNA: TGTGCCAGCAGTGAAGCGGGGAGGGAGGGGACCCAGTACTTC
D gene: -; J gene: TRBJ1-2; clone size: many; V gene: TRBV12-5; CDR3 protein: CASGLNRTYGYTF; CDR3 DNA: TGTGCTAGTGGCCTCAACAGGACCTATGGCTACACCTTC
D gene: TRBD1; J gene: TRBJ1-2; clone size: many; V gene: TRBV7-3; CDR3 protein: CASSLERQGNGYTF; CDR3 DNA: TGTGCCAGCAGCTTAGAAAGACAGGGGAATGGCTACACCTTC
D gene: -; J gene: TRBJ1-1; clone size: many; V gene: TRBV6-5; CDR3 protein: CASSFLPSGGSYTEAFF; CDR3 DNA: TGTGCCAGCAGTTTTCTACCCTCGGGGGGGAGCTACACTGAAGCTTTCTTT
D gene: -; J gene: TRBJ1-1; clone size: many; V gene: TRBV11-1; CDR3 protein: CASSLGGGISWDTEAFF; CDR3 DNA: TGTGCCAGCAGCTTAGGAGGGGGGATCTCGTGGGACACTGAAGCTTTCTTT
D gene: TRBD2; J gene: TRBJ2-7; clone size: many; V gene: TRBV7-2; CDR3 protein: CASSLTSSGRVHEQYF; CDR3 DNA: TGTGCCAGCAGCCTTACGAGTAGCGGGAGGGTCCACGAGCAGTACTTC
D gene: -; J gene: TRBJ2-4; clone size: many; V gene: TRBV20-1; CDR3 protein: CSARDRRSLAKNIQYF; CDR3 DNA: TGCAGTGCTAGAGATCGTAGATCTCTAGCCAAAAACATTCAGTACTTC
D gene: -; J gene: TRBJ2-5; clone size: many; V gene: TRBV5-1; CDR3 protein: CASRTDGGIEETQYF; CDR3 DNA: TGCGCCAGCAGGACTGACGGCGGAATAGAGGAGACCCAGTACTTC
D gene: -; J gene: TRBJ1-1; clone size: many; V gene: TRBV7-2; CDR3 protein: CASSLRDGSNTEAFF; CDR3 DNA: TGTGCCAGCAGCTTAAGGGACGGATCTAACACTGAAGCTTTCTTT
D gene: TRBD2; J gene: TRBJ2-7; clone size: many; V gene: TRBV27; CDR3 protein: CASSPMVAGGPSEQYF; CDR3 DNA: TGTGCCAGCAGTCCGATGGTAGCGGGAGGGCCCTCCGAGCAGTACTTC
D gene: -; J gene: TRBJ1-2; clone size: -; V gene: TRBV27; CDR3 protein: CASAKQLANYGYTF; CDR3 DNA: TGTGCCAGCGCCAAGCAGTTGGCAAACTATGGCTACACCTTC
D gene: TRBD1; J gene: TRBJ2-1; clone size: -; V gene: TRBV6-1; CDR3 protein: CASSVRDRGYIGRFF; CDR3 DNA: TGTGCCAGCAGTGTCCGGGACAGGGGATATATAGGGAGGTTCTTC
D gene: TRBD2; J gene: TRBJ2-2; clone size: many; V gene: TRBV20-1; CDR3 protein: CSAPPTSGTNTGELFF; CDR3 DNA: TGCAGTGCCCCGCCTACTAGCGGGACGAACACCGGGGAGCTGTTTTTT
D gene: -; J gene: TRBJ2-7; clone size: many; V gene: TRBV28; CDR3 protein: CASSRGWGTYEQYF; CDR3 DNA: TGTGCCAGCAGCAGAGGATGGGGGACCTACGAGCAGTACTTC
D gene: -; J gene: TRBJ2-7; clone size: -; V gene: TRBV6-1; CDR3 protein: CAVRTEPFDEQYF; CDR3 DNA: TGTGCCGTTAGGACGGAGCCCTTTGACGAGCAGTACTTC
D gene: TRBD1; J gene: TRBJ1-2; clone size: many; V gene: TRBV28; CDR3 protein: CASSSGTGFYGYTF; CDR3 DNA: TGTGCCAGCAGTTCCGGGACAGGGTTCTATGGCTACACCTTC
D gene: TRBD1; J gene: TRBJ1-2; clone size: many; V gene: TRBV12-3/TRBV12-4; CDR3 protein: CASRRQGPNYGYTF; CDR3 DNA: TGTGCCAGCAGAAGACAGGGCCCGAACTATGGCTACACCTTC
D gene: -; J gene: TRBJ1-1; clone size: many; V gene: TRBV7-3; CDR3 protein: CASRAGMDTEAFF; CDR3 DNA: TGTGCCAGCAGGGCAGGCATGGACACTGAAGCTTTCTTT
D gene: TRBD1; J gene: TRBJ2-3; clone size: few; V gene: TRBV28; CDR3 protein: CASSWDRGYSTDTQYF; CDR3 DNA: TGTGCCAGCAGTTGGGACAGGGGGTATTCCACAGATACGCAGTATTTT
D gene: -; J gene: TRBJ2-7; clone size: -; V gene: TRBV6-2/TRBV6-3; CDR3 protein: CASSYSGQGGYEQYF; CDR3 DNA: TGTGCCAGCAGTTACTCGGGTCAGGGGGGTTACGAGCAGTACTTC
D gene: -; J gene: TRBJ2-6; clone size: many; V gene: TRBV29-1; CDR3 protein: CSVGRGGTAVDVLTF; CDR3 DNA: TGCAGCGTTGGGCGGGGCGGGACCGCGGTTGACGTCCTGACTTTC
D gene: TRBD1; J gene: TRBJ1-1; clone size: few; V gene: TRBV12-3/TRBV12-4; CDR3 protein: CASSDTGGRTEAFF; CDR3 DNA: TGTGCCAGCAGTGACACAGGGGGCAGGACTGAAGCTTTCTTT
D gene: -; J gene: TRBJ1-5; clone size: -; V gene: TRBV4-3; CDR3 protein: CASSPWPKGGGNQPQHF; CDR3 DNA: TGCGCCAGCAGCCCTTGGCCGAAGGGGGGAGGTAATCAGCCCCAGCATTTT
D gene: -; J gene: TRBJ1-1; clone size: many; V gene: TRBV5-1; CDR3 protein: CASSQAPEGTEAFF; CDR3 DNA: TGCGCCAGCAGCCAGGCCCCGGAGGGCACTGAAGCTTTCTTT
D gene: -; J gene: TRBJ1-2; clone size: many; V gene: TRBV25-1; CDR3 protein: CASSDWSLAGGLPPYGYTF; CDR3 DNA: TGTGCCAGCAGTGACTGGAGTCTTGCCGGGGGCCTCCCTCCCTATGGCTACACCTTC
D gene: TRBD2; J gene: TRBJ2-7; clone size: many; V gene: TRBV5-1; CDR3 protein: CASSLAMGTSGYEQYF; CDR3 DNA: TGCGCCAGCAGCTTGGCCATGGGGACTAGCGGTTACGAGCAGTACTTC
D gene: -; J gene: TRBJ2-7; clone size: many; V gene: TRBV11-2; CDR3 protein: CASSLVYPYEQYF; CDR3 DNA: TGTGCCAGCAGCTTAGTCTACCCCTACGAGCAGTACTTC
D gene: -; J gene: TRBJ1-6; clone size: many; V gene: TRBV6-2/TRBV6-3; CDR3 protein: CASSYRLNSPLHF; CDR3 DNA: TGTGCCAGCAGTTACCGGTTGAATTCACCCCTCCACTTT
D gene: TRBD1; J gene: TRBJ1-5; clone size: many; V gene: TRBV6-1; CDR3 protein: CASTSQGGLGGQPQHF; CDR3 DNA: TGTGCCAGCACCTCACAGGGGGGACTCGGGGGCCAGCCCCAGCATTTT
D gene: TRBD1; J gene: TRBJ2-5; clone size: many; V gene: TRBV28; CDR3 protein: CASSPERQGGETQYF; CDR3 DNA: TGTGCCAGCAGCCCCGAGCGACAGGGCGGAGAGACCCAGTACTTC
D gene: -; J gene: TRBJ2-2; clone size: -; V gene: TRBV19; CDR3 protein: CASSPPPPANTGELFF; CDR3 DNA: TGTGCCAGTAGCCCCCCCCCTCCGGCGAACACCGGGGAGCTGTTTTTT
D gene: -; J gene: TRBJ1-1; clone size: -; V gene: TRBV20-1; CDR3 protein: CSAFRLGLNTEAFF; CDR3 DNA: TGCAGTGCTTTCCGACTCGGACTGAACACTGAAGCTTTCTTT
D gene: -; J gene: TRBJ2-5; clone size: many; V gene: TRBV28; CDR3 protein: CASSFSRGEETQYF; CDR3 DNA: TGTGCCAGCAGTTTCAGTCGTGGGGAAGAGACCCAGTACTTC